The source of this T cell receptor beta chain is a study of blood T cells in healthy people across ages. Whole-study findings and limits: Older individuals had lower TCR beta diversity per million T cells (the decline was roughly linear). Possibly, changes in expanded clonotypes were confounded because donor CMV status was unknown.

This clonotype has only a few counts. Its cognate antigen is unknown. A second 7 to 11 cycle PCR used barcoded and J-beta primers. A single record per CDR3 protein comes from TCRdb applying MiXCR to the 5' RACE reads. The top ten hold just under 9.5% of the sample, which has hundreds of thousands of distinct CDR3 sequences, around 25% seen once. CDR1 is SQVTM, CDR2 ANQGSEA, per germline. V lost 5 bases and J lost 4, with 14 bases in between. The CDR3 is 13 residues long. These data also featured in a second study, about T cells of mothers and their children.

The source of this sequence is a boy aged 10-17 years in good health. The J gene is TRBJ1-1, the V gene TRBV29-1; weak D call: TRBD1 (6 bases). Sequencing input: blood. The CDR3 DNA reads TGCAGCGTTCCCAATGAGGGGGGCACTGAAGCTTTCTTT. It is translated as CSVPNEGGTEAFF.